This is a list of T cell receptor beta chains from one sample in a study of PD-1 blockade in classical Hodgkin lymphoma. The table came from immunoSEQ multiplex PCR; TCRdb's copy has only in-frame clones and leaves some out. Among roughly 86,000 clones listed, 75% to 85% were seen once. Sequenced material: peripheral blood mononuclear cells (PBMCs), taken before the fourth cycle of nivolumab. Receptor source: a human donor with classical Hodgkin lymphoma. Both conserved end residues are part of each CDR3. Fields, in order: V gene, J gene, clone size, D gene, CDR3 DNA, CDR3 protein. A D gene is named only where the DNA matches it firmly. Clone size is not always given. Where it is, it says once, few, many or a class for expanded clones.

v_gene: TRBV7-3; j_gene: TRBJ2-1; abundance: .; d_gene: TRBD2; CDR3nt: TGTGCCAGCAGCTCCTGGGGTAGCGGGGATAATGAGCAGTTCTTC; CDR3aa: CASSSWGSGDNEQFF
v_gene: TRBV5-1; j_gene: TRBJ2-2; abundance: .; d_gene: .; CDR3nt: TGCGCCAGCAGGTCCGGGGTTAACACCGGGGAGCTGTTTTTT; CDR3aa: CASRSGVNTGELFF
v_gene: TRBV7-2; j_gene: TRBJ2-2; abundance: .; d_gene: .; CDR3nt: TGTGCCAGTAAGGTCAGCTTCCCCCCCGGGGAGCTGTTTTTT; CDR3aa: CASKVSFPPGELFF
v_gene: TRBV23-1; j_gene: TRBJ2-1; abundance: .; d_gene: .; CDR3nt: TGCGCCAGCAGTCAATCTGAGAGGGATAGCTCCTACAATGAGCAGTTCTTC; CDR3aa: CASSQSERDSSYNEQFF
v_gene: TRBV18; j_gene: TRBJ2-7; abundance: .; d_gene: TRBD2; CDR3nt: TGTGCCAGCTCACCAGCGGGAGGGCCTTTCTACGAGCAGTACTTC; CDR3aa: CASSPAGGPFYEQYF
v_gene: TRBV7-2; j_gene: TRBJ2-1; abundance: once; d_gene: .; CDR3nt: TGTGCCAGCAGCTTACAAGTGGTGGGAGCAGGCCATGAGCAGTTCTTC; CDR3aa: CASSLQVVGAGHEQFF
v_gene: TRBV19; j_gene: TRBJ2-2; abundance: .; d_gene: TRBD2; CDR3nt: TGTGCCAGTAGTATAGCAGCGGGAGTTTCTGGGGAGCTGTTTTTT; CDR3aa: CASSIAAGVSGELFF
v_gene: TRBV7-6; j_gene: TRBJ2-6; abundance: .; d_gene: .; CDR3nt: TGTGCCAGCAGCTTATTGGGGCGGGGCGGCCAAACCCGCAACGTCCTGACTTTC; CDR3aa: CASSLLGRGGQTRNVLTF
v_gene: TRBV5-4; j_gene: TRBJ2-1; abundance: .; d_gene: .; CDR3nt: TGTGCCAGCAGCGCCTTCTATGAGCAGTTCTTC; CDR3aa: CASSAFYEQFF
v_gene: TRBV6-5; j_gene: TRBJ2-1; abundance: .; d_gene: .; CDR3nt: TGTGCCAGCCACGGACAAGGAAGCTCCTACAATGAGCAGTTCTTC; CDR3aa: CASHGQGSSYNEQFF
v_gene: TRBV5-5; j_gene: TRBJ2-2; abundance: .; d_gene: .; CDR3nt: TGTGCCAGCAGCTACCCATCGAGCCTCACCCGTACCGGGGAGCTGTTTTTT; CDR3aa: CASSYPSSLTRTGELFF